The 15 T cell receptor beta chains reported below all come from one sample, sequenced in a study of blood T cell repertoires in COVID-19. Clones were sequenced by immunoSEQ multiplex PCR, and TCRdb holds only the in-frame ones, with some missing. The table includes approximately 70,000 clones, about 75% detected once. What was sequenced was PBMCs or T cells enriched from blood (not recorded which). Every receptor here comes from a woman aged 60-75 years who had been exposed to COVID-19.

In its sample, this clone was seen a few times. V is TRBV6-4 and J is TRBJ1-6; possibly TRBD1 for D (6 bases). Trimming removed 2 bases at V and 10 bases at J, with 15 bases between. The CDR3 consists of 15 residues. The V gene's germline CDR1 is MRHNA and CDR2 SNTAGT. CDR3 in amino acids: CASSDVPGTLSPLHF. CDR3 nucleotides: TGTGCCAGCAGTGACGTACCCGGGACACTCTCACCCCTCCACTTT.

J is TRBJ2-7 and V is TRBV7-2; 7 positions match TRBD2. Germline values: CDR1 SGHTA, CDR2 FQGNSA. Germline trimming cut 5 bases from V and 7 bases from J; bases unmatched to any gene: 11. The CDR3 loop spans 14 amino acids. CDR3 bases: TGTGCCAGCAGCCCAAGGACTAGTTCGTGGGAGCAGTACTTC. It specifies CASSPRTSSWEQYF.

The CDR3 DNA reads TGTGCCTGGAGGGGAGACAACACTGAAGCTTTCTTT. It translates to CAWRGDNTEAFF. The V call is TRBV30, the J call TRBJ1-1; D is undetermined. V was cut by 3 bases and J by 2 bases, with 7 bases left in between. The CDR3 is 12 residues long. CDR1 is GTSNPN, CDR2 SVGIG, per germline (reference sequence).

The chain couples TRBV19 to TRBJ2-7, with 7 bases lining up with TRBD2. The V gene end was trimmed by 1 base and the J gene end by 3 bases; junction bases not matched to a gene: 9. Germline lookup yields CDR1 LNHDA and CDR2 SQIVND (reference sequence). The CDR3 has 16 amino acids. CDR3 protein: CASSIVGLAGDYEQYF. The CDR3 nucleotides read TGTGCCAGTAGTATAGTCGGGCTGGCGGGGGACTACGAGCAGTACTTC.

V is TRBV6-5 and J is TRBJ2-7; D not resolved. Germline V gene data show CDR1 as MNHEY and CDR2 as SVGAGI. The CDR3 extends over 11 amino acids. Trimming removed 6 bases from V and 4 bases from J, with 7 bases in between. This chain's CDR3 is CASSPRYEQYF. The CDR3 DNA reads TGTGCCAGCAGCCCACGGTACGAGCAGTACTTC.

The DNA for the CDR3 is TGCGCCAGCAGCCAAGTTTTCCCTCGGAGGACTAGCGGGATTAAGGTCACCGGGGAGCTGTTTTTT. This codes for CASSQVFPRRTSGIKVTGELFF. This sequence joins TRBV4-1 and TRBJ2-2; 12 bases are shared with TRBD2. V trimming: 1 base; J trimming: 4 bases; junction bases outside the gene matches: 19. Germline V CDR1 and CDR2: MGHRA, YSYEKL. CDR3 length: 22 residues.

The CDR3 DNA sequence: TGTGCCAGCAGCCAAGAAGGGGCGGGGCCCCAAGAGACCCAGTACTTC. Protein: CASSQEGAGPQETQYF. The genes are TRBV4-2 and TRBJ2-5; TRBD2 might be the D (6 bases). The CDR3 sequence is 16 residues long. The V and J ends lost 0 bases and 1 base respectively, with 12 bases between them. Germline loops: CDR1 LGHNA, CDR2 YNFKEQ.

This chain connects TRBV5-1 to TRBJ1-1; TRBD1 matches 7 bases. Germline values: CDR1 SGHRS, CDR2 YFSETQ. Trimming cost V 5 bases and J 3 bases; bases outside gene matches: 4. This CDR3 spans 13 amino acids. The CDR3 DNA follows: TGCGCCAGCAGGCGGACAGGAGACACTGAAGCTTTCTTT. Protein product: CASRRTGDTEAFF. Using reference TRBV5-1 and TRBJ1-1 for the parts outside the CDR3, the full variable domain is KAGVTQTPRYLIKTRGQQVTLSCSPISGHRSVSWYQQTPGQGLQFLFEYFSETQRNKGNFPGRFSGRQFSNSRSEMNVSTLELGDSALYLCASRRTGDTEAFFGQGTRLTVV.

The CDR3 sequence is CASSSSPGQGSINYGYTF. The CDR3 nucleotides are TGTGCCAGTAGTAGCTCACCGGGACAGGGATCCATTAACTATGGCTACACCTTC. The rearrangement uses TRBV19 and TRBJ1-2; 9 bases agree with TRBD1. The CDR3 contains 18 residues. V was pared by 4 bases and J by 1 base, with 13 bases of the junction left unmatched. Germline V gene sequence: CDR1 LNHDA, CDR2 SQIVND (reference sequence).

The V and J genes are TRBV5-1 and TRBJ1-1, with 8 nucleotides matching TRBD1. V shed 0 bases, J shed 6 bases, and the junction held 1 base outside the gene matches. The CDR3 has 13 amino acids. Germline CDR1 and CDR2: SGHRS and YFSETQ. In DNA, the CDR3 is TGCGCCAGCAGCTTGGGGGGACAGGCTGAAGCTTTCTTT. Encoded protein: CASSLGGQAEAFF.

The V call is TRBV7-9, the J call TRBJ2-5; D is uncertain. V was pared by 5 bases and J by 9 bases, with 10 bases between. Germline CDR1 reads SEHNR; CDR2 reads FQNEAQ (reference sequence). The CDR3 is made up of 11 amino acids. In DNA, the CDR3 is TGTGCCAGCAGCCCCAGTATGTCCCAGTACTTC. It yields the protein CASSPSMSQYF.

The chain uses TRBV9 and TRBJ1-3, with a tentative D call TRBD1 (6 bases). V was clipped by 0 bases and J by 4 bases, with 26 bases between them. The germline V gene has CDR1 SGDLS and CDR2 YYNGEE. The CDR3 totals 20 residues. CDR3 DNA: TGTGCCAGCAGCGTAGGGACTTCCTCTCCTTCGGGGGGGCAAGGAAACACCATATATTTT. Translated, it gives CASSVGTSSPSGGQGNTIYF.

The chain uses TRBV7-9 and TRBJ2-1; D uncertain. Germline V CDR1 and CDR2: SEHNR, FQNEAQ (reference sequence). The CDR3 contains 13 residues. Trimming left V 0 bases short and J 9 bases short, with 9 bases between. The CDR3 nucleotides read TGTGCCAGCAGCTTAGCGGGCCCATCTGAGCAGTTCTTC. Residues: CASSLAGPSEQFF.

This clone was detected only a few times. The genes are TRBV18 and TRBJ2-3; TRBD2 matches at 7 bases. The CDR3 covers 17 residues. The germline gives CDR1 KGHSH, CDR2 LQKENI. Unmatched junction bases numbered 9, after V lost 0 bases and J lost 3 bases. CDR3 sequence: CASSPPTGGRRTDTQYF. The CDR3 DNA is TGTGCCAGCTCACCACCGACTGGCGGGAGAAGGACAGATACGCAGTATTTT.

Only a few counts were recorded for this clone. The chain uses TRBV27 and TRBJ2-1, with TRBD1 identical over 11 bases. In germline, CDR1 is MNHEY, CDR2 SMNVEV (reference sequence). The CDR3 consists of 19 residues. The ends lost 8 bases at V and 7 bases at J; junction bases unmatched: 22. CDR3 protein: CASSVIGQGARLRMNEQFF. The DNA of the CDR3 is TGTGCCAGCTCGGTAATAGGACAGGGGGCGCGCCTTAGAATGAATGAGCAGTTCTTC.